The 19 T cell receptor beta chains below were found in one sample sequenced in a study of blood T cell repertoires in COVID-19. Repertoires were generated with immunoSEQ multiplex PCR, while TCRdb's copy carries only in-frame clones and drops some. Among 150,000 to 200,000 clones listed, 80% to 85% were seen once. The sequenced material came from peripheral blood. These receptors were collected from a human donor with acute or convalescent COVID-19. The donor label of this sample is uncertain.

The chain recombines TRBV6-5 with TRBJ1-1, with D hard to call. This CDR3 has 14 amino acids. Germline CDR1 MNHEY, CDR2 SVGAGI. V was pared by 6 bases and J by 1 base, with 12 bases between. CDR3 in amino acids: CASRPAGSNTEAFF. CDR3 in DNA: TGTGCCAGCAGACCCGCGGGGTCGAACACTGAAGCTTTCTTT.

The chain is built from TRBV18 and TRBJ1-3; possible D gene TRBD1, 5 bases. The germline V and J ends were trimmed by 6 bases and 2 bases, with 14 bases remaining between them. Per the germline V gene, CDR1 is KGHSH and CDR2 is LQKENI. The CDR3 runs to 15 residues. CDR3 amino acids: CASSGEGAPGNTIYF. In DNA form, the CDR3 reads TGTGCCAGCTCGGGCGAAGGGGCCCCTGGAAACACCATATATTTT.

The V and J genes are TRBV30 and TRBJ1-1; maybe TRBD1 (5 bases). The CDR3 has 12 residues. Germline CDR1 reads GTSNPN; CDR2 reads SVGIG (reference sequence). In DNA, the CDR3 is TGTAGGGGTGGGAAGGCGTGGACTGAAGCTTTCTTT. Amino acids: CRGGKAWTEAFF.

The gene calls are TRBV4-1 and TRBJ2-1; D possibly corresponds to TRBD1 (5 bases). The CDR3 length is 16 residues. Germline values: CDR1 MGHRA, CDR2 YSYEKL. V was pared by 0 bases and J by 9 bases, with 18 bases between. For the CDR3, the DNA is TGCGCCAGCAGCCAAGAGGGCAGGAAAGGGGCAGGTGAGCAGTTCTTC. Its protein product is CASSQEGRKGAGEQFF.

The J gene is TRBJ2-3, the V gene TRBV18; D uncertain. Germline V gene lookup returns CDR1 KGHSH and CDR2 LQKENI. The CDR3 extends over 16 amino acids. With 3 bases removed from V and 1 base from J, the gap between germline ends came to 14 bases. The CDR3 nucleotides read TGTGCCAGCTCACCCGGCTCCGGGTTTCGCACAGATACGCAGTATTTT. Its protein product is CASSPGSGFRTDTQYF. The full variable domain, in which reference TRBV18 and TRBJ2-3 provide the parts outside the CDR3, is NAGVMQNPRHLVRRRGQEARLRCSPMKGHSHVYWYRQLPEEGLKFMVYLQKENIIDESGMPKERFSAEFPKEGPSILRIQQVVRGDSAAYFCASSPGSGFRTDTQYFGPGTRLTVL.

The V and J genes are TRBV9 and TRBJ2-7, with D possibly matching TRBD1 (6 bases). The CDR3 has 15 residues. Trimming shortened V by 0 bases and J by 4 bases, and 14 bases separated the two germline ends. In germline, CDR1 is SGDLS, CDR2 YYNGEE. The CDR3 loop reads CASSVGSGVGYEQYF. The CDR3 DNA is TGTGCCAGCAGCGTAGGGTCAGGGGTTGGATACGAGCAGTACTTC.

The rearrangement joins TRBV2 to TRBJ2-7; 9 bases are a match to TRBD2. The CDR3 loop spans 18 amino acids. With V trimmed by 11 bases and J by 1 base, 21 bases remained unmatched. Germline V gene data show CDR1 as SNHLY and CDR2 as FYNNEI. The CDR3 protein is CAGATSGVPLTKSYEQYF. The CDR3 nucleotides are TGTGCCGGAGCGACTAGCGGAGTCCCTCTTACTAAATCCTACGAGCAGTACTTC. Full variable domain (outside the CDR3, taken from reference TRBV2 and TRBJ2-7): EPEVTQTPSHQVTQMGQEVILRCVPISNHLYFYWYRQILGQKVEFLVSFYNNEISEKSEIFDDQFSVERPDGSNFTLKIRSTKLEDSAMYFCAGATSGVPLTKSYEQYFGPGTRLTVT.

V is TRBV19 and J is TRBJ1-1, with 9 bases fitting TRBD1. V lost 1 base, J lost 0 bases, and 6 bases stayed unmatched. The CDR3 loop spans 17 amino acids. Germline lookup yields CDR1 LNHDA and CDR2 SQIVND (reference sequence). The CDR3 spells CASSIGQGGRVNTEAFF. As DNA, the CDR3 is TGTGCCAGTAGTATAGGACAGGGGGGTAGGGTGAACACTGAAGCTTTCTTT.

V and J are TRBV2 and TRBJ1-4; the D gene is possibly TRBD1 (6 bases). V lost 5 bases and J lost 8, with 12 bases in between. The CDR3 loop spans 13 amino acids. The germline gives CDR1 SNHLY, CDR2 FYNNEI. Here the CDR3 reads CASSNRVSEKLFF. The CDR3 DNA is TGTGCCAGCAGTAACAGGGTCAGCGAAAAACTGTTTTTT.

This clone was seen only once. The chain links TRBV20-1 to TRBJ2-1; unclear D gene. In germline, CDR1 is DFQATT, CDR2 SNEGSKA (reference sequence). The CDR3 runs to 10 residues. V shed 6 bases and J shed 2 bases, with 2 bases lying between them. Here the CDR3 DNA reads TGCAGTGCCACCTACAATGAGCAGTTCTTC. This sequence encodes CSATYNEQFF.

This chain connects TRBV10-2 to TRBJ1-1; TRBD1 is a possible D gene (6 bases). V lost 0 bases to trimming and J lost 6 bases, with 17 bases between them. This CDR3 has 16 amino acids. Germline V gene lookup returns CDR1 WSHSY and CDR2 SAAADI. The CDR3 region is CASSESTGGVFPEAFF. DNA for the CDR3: TGCGCCAGCAGTGAGTCGACTGGGGGCGTCTTTCCTGAAGCTTTCTTT.

This clone has a single count. The chain links TRBV3-1 (or the pseudogene TRBV3-2) to TRBJ1-1; TRBD1 aligns across 10 bases. The CDR3 extends over 20 amino acids. The germline V gene encodes CDR1 LGHDT and CDR2 YNNKEL (reference sequence). The V gene end was trimmed by 2 bases and the J gene end by 0 bases; junction bases not matched to a gene: 15. CDR3 loop: CASSQTSWDRGAPLNTEAFF. The CDR3 DNA reads TGTGCCAGCAGCCAAACGTCTTGGGACAGGGGAGCTCCCTTGAACACTGAAGCTTTCTTT.

This clone was seen only a few times. This sequence joins TRBV6-5 and TRBJ1-3; D gene ambiguous. This CDR3 spans 14 amino acids. CDR1 and CDR2 from the germline V gene are MNHEY and SVGAGI. Deletions cut 5 bases from V and 2 bases from J, with 10 bases between. CDR3 DNA: TGTGCCAGCAGTACCCGCGGGGCTGGAAACACCATATATTTT. Translated: CASSTRGAGNTIYF.

The gene calls are TRBV30 and TRBJ1-2; D is perhaps TRBD1 (5 bases). This CDR3 has 12 amino acids. The germline CDR1 and CDR2 sequences are GTSNPN and SVGIG (reference sequence). The CDR3 nucleotides read TGTGGGGGGGGTCAGACTAACTATGGCTACACCTTC. Its protein product is CGGGQTNYGYTF.

The chain employs TRBV29-1 and TRBJ1-1, with TRBD1 matching over 7 bases. This CDR3 is 13 amino acids long. The V gene end was trimmed by 4 bases and the J gene end by 0 bases; junction bases not matched to a gene: 2. Germline CDR1 and CDR2: SQVTM and ANQGSEA. CDR3 bases: TGCAGCGTTGTAGGACAGGTGAACACTGAAGCTTTCTTT. Protein: CSVVGQVNTEAFF. Full variable domain (missing parts from reference TRBV29-1 and TRBJ1-1): SAVISQKPSRDICQRGTSLTIQCQVDSQVTMMFWYRQQPGQSLTLIATANQGSEATYESGFVIDKFPISRPNLTFSTLTVSNMSPEDSSIYLCSVVGQVNTEAFFGQGTRLTVV.

The chain links TRBV11-2 to TRBJ2-3, with 8 bases lining up with TRBD2. This CDR3 has 18 amino acids. The germline V gene has CDR1 SGHAT and CDR2 FQNNGV. Unmatched junction bases numbered 18, after V lost 4 bases and J lost 6 bases. The CDR3 sequence: CASSSPRGGFGDLDTQYF. CDR3 coding DNA: TGTGCCAGCAGCTCTCCCCGGGGGGGGTTCGGGGATCTCGATACGCAGTATTTT.

The chain is built from TRBV15 and TRBJ2-1, with 10 bases fitting TRBD2. This CDR3 is 16 amino acids long. With 0 bases clipped from V and 7 bases from J, the junction kept 6 bases outside the gene matches. Germline CDR1 reads LNHNV; CDR2 reads YYDKDF (reference sequence). CDR3 sequence (DNA): TGTGCCACCAGCAGAGATAGCGGGGGGCTTGGGAATGAGCAGTTCTTC. It yields the protein CATSRDSGGLGNEQFF.

As for this clone: This specimen includes other DNA sequences encoding the same CDR3. The genes are TRBV7-2 and TRBJ2-5; 9 bases fit TRBD2. Trimming cost V 1 base and J 3 bases; bases outside gene matches: 6. The germline CDR1 and CDR2 sequences are SGHTA and FQGNSA. The CDR3 extends over 16 amino acids. CDR3 residues: CASSLVRSGGEETQYF. CDR3 DNA: TGTGCCAGCAGCTTAGTGCGTAGCGGGGGAGAAGAGACCCAGTACTTC. The variable domain in full, with the rest retrieved from reference TRBV7-2 and TRBJ2-5, is GAGVSQSPSNKVTEKGKDVELRCDPISGHTALYWYRQSLGQGLEFLIYFQGNSAPDKSGLPSDRFSAERTGGSVSTLTIQRTQQEDSAVYLCASSLVRSGGEETQYFGPGTRLLVL.

This rearrangement joins TRBV5-4 to TRBJ2-1; 11 nucleotides agree with TRBD2. V dropped 4 bases and J dropped 6; count of bases not matched to a gene: 9. The CDR3 length is 16 residues. From germline, CDR1 is SGHNT and CDR2 YYREEE (reference sequence). CDR3 amino acids: CASSTGLAGSFNEQFF. The CDR3 coding sequence is TGTGCCAGCAGCACCGGACTAGCGGGTTCGTTCAATGAGCAGTTCTTC. The whole variable domain, remainder taken from reference TRBV5-4 and TRBJ2-1, is ETGVTQSPTHLIKTRGQQVTLRCSSQSGHNTVSWYQQALGQGPQFIFQYYREEENGRGNFPPRFSGLQFPNYSSELNVNALELDDSALYLCASSTGLAGSFNEQFFGPGTRLTVL.